This TCR beta chain was profiled in a study of identical twins. TCRdb re-derived calls from the 5' RACE reads in MiXCR, one entry per CDR3 protein. The sample yields about 530,000 distinct CDR3 sequences, approximately 20% seen once. V lost 7 bases and J lost 1, with 13 bases in between. CDR3 length: 14 amino acids. Germline CDR1 LNHDA, CDR2 SQIVND (reference sequence). This sample was shared with a second study, whose subject was yellow fever vaccine responses in identical twins.

The sample consisted of CD4+ T cells sorted from blood. V usage is TRBV19 and J usage is TRBJ1-1, with D possibly TRBD1 on 5 matching bases. This clonotype originated in a woman between 18 and 29 years old in good health. The CDR3, as DNA: TGTGCCAGTATTGTACCAGGGCCGAACACTGAAGCTTTCTTT. Protein product: CASIVPGPNTEAFF. The full variable domain, its missing parts supplied by reference TRBV19 and TRBJ1-1, is DGGITQSPKYLFRKEGQNVTLSCEQNLNHDAMYWYRQDPGQGLRLIYYSQIVNDFQKGDIAEGYSVSREKKESFPLTVTSAQKNPTAFYLCASIVPGPNTEAFFGQGTRLTVV.